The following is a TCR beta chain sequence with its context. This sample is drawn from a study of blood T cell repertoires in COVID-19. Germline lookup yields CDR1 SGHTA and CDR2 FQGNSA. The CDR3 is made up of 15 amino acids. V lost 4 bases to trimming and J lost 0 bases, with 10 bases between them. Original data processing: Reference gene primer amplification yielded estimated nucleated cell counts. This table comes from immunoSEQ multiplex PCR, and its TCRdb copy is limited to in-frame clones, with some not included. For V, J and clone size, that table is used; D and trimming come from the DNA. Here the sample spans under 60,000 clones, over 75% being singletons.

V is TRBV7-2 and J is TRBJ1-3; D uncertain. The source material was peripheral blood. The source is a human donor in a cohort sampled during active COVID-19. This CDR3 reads CASSSPGLSGNTIYF. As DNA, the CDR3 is TGTGCCAGCAGCTCCCCGGGTCTCTCTGGAAACACCATATATTTT.